Each of the 23 T cell receptor beta chains below was sequenced from the same sample in a study of T cells in localized non-small cell lung cancer. Only in-frame clones appear in the TCRdb table, and some are missing; sequencing was by immunoSEQ multiplex PCR. The top ten hold approximately 2% of the sample, which has tens of thousands of clones, over 80% seen once. This specimen consisted of peripheral blood, obtained before any cancer treatment. The receptors stem from a female donor aged 60 or older with stage I lung adenocarcinoma.

Within the sample, this clone is medium-sized (0.01 to 0.1%). The J gene is TRBJ2-7, the V gene TRBV10-3; D might be TRBD1 or TRBD2, each matching 5 bases. The CDR3 extends over 13 amino acids. Per the germline V gene, CDR1 is ENHRY and CDR2 is SYGVKD. V was trimmed by 4 bases and J by 4 bases, leaving 11 bases between them. CDR3 bases: TGTGCCATCAGTGGCGTGGGGGAATACGAGCAGTACTTC. This encodes CAISGVGEYEQYF.

The rearrangement joins TRBV5-1 to TRBJ1-2; D possibly corresponds to TRBD1 (6 bases). V dropped 0 bases and J dropped 8 bases, with 17 bases sitting between them. Germline-derived CDR1 and CDR2 are SGHRS and YFSETQ. The CDR3 loop spans 15 amino acids. The CDR3: CASSLETRGAGGYTF. CDR3 DNA sequence: TGCGCCAGCAGCTTGGAGACGCGGGGGGCGGGCGGCTACACCTTC.

The V call is TRBV19, the J call TRBJ2-3, with D hard to call. V lost 5 bases and J lost 4, with 4 bases in between. The length of the CDR3 is 11 residues. Germline V gene sequence: CDR1 LNHDA, CDR2 SQIVND (reference sequence). CDR3 sequence (DNA): TGTGCCAGTAGTTTGGCAGATACGCAGTATTTT. Translation: CASSLADTQYF.

The V and J genes are TRBV6-1 and TRBJ1-1; D is perhaps TRBD1 (6 bases). The CDR3 consists of 13 residues. The V gene lost 6 bases and the J gene lost 4 bases, with 12 bases spanning the gap. From germline, CDR1 is MNHNS and CDR2 SASEGT. Here the CDR3 reads CASSRDIPTEAFF. The CDR3 coding sequence is TGTGCCAGCAGCCGGGACATCCCCACTGAAGCTTTCTTT.

This clone occurred once. V and J are TRBV21-1 and TRBJ1-1. TRBV21-1 corresponds to a pseudogene. The CDR3 runs to 12 residues. The CDR3 DNA reads as TGTGCCAGCAATCTAGTTATTTCACTGGCTTTCTTT. Translated: CASNLVISLAFF.

The chain couples TRBV19 to TRBJ1-1, with D possibly matching TRBD1 (6 bases). Germline-derived CDR1 and CDR2 are LNHDA and SQIVND (reference sequence). The CDR3 contains 16 residues. Trimming removed 1 base from V and 6 bases from J, with 18 bases in between. The CDR3 nucleotides read TGTGCCAGTAGTATAGGACGCGGGGGGCTGATCCCTGAAGCTTTCTTT. It specifies CASSIGRGGLIPEAFF.

The J gene is TRBJ1-5, the V gene TRBV19; D is unclear. V was cut by 2 bases and J by 6 bases, with 11 bases left in between. The CDR3 contains 14 residues. From germline, CDR1 is LNHDA and CDR2 SQIVND (reference sequence). CDR3 loop: CASSITHESQPQHF. CDR3 DNA: TGTGCCAGTAGTATAACTCACGAAAGTCAGCCCCAGCATTTT.

The V gene is TRBV14, the J gene TRBJ2-5, with TRBD1 matching 7 bases. The CDR3 has 14 residues. In germline, CDR1 is SGHDN, CDR2 FVKESK. V trimming: 3 bases; J trimming: 5 bases; junction bases outside the gene matches: 6. CDR3 nucleotide sequence: TGTGCCAGCAGCCACGCGACAGGGATTGAGACCCAGTACTTC. This codes for CASSHATGIETQYF.

Note on this clone: The same CDR3 is also encoded by other DNA sequences in this sample. This chain uses TRBV10-3 with TRBJ1-1; D is ambiguous. This CDR3 has 15 residues. The germline V and J ends were trimmed by 0 bases and 2 bases, with 10 bases remaining between them. CDR1 and CDR2 (germline): ENHRY, SYGVKD. The CDR3 nucleotides are TGTGCCATCAGTGAGTCGGCAGGACCTAACACTGAAGCTTTCTTT. It is translated as CAISESAGPNTEAFF.

The chain combines TRBV9 with TRBJ2-5; maybe TRBD2 (6 bases). Trimming stripped 4 bases from V and 4 bases from J, with 14 bases between. The germline gives CDR1 SGDLS, CDR2 YYNGEE. This CDR3 is 14 amino acids long. The CDR3 spells CASSIASAGETQYF. Here the CDR3 DNA reads TGTGCCAGCAGCATCGCTAGCGCCGGAGAGACCCAGTACTTC.

The chain is built from TRBV7-2 and TRBJ1-4, with D perhaps TRBD1 (5 bases). V was cut by 0 bases and J by 3 bases, with 11 bases left in between. Germline V gene lookup returns CDR1 SGHTA and CDR2 FQGNSA. This CDR3 region has 16 residues. The CDR3 spells CASSLALGTPNEKLFF. In DNA, the CDR3 is TGTGCCAGCAGCTTAGCGCTTGGGACGCCTAATGAAAAACTGTTTTTT.

This clone was picked up one time. In DNA, the CDR3 is TGTGCCTGGAGCGTGGACAGTCGGAGCAATGAGCAGTTCTTC. The encoded protein is CAWSVDSRSNEQFF. This chain uses TRBV30 with TRBJ2-1, with D possibly TRBD1 on 6 matching bases. Trimming took 3 bases from V and 6 from J, leaving 15 bases between them. The CDR3 is 14 amino acids. In germline, CDR1 is GTSNPN, CDR2 SVGIG (reference sequence).

Only one count was recorded for this clone. This chain uses TRBV5-5 with TRBJ1-2; D is perhaps TRBD1 (5 bases). The CDR3 runs to 15 residues. Germline V gene sequence: CDR1 SGHKS, CDR2 YYEKEE (reference sequence). Trimming shortened V by 0 bases and J by 2 bases, and 11 bases separated the two germline ends. The CDR3 region has the DNA TGTGCCAGCAGCTTGGAGTCAGGACAAAACTATGGCTACACCTTC. Protein: CASSLESGQNYGYTF. Full variable domain (outside the CDR3, taken from reference TRBV5-5 and TRBJ1-2): DAGVTQSPTHLIKTRGQQVTLRCSPISGHKSVSWYQQVLGQGPQFIFQYYEKEERGRGNFPDRFSARQFPNYSSELNVNALLLGDSALYLCASSLESGQNYGYTFGSGTRLTVV.

The chain links TRBV6-5 to TRBJ2-5; 9 bases fit TRBD1. V was pared by 4 bases and J by 5 bases, with 8 bases of the junction left unmatched. Germline V gene data show CDR1 as MNHEY and CDR2 as SVGAGI. CDR3 size: 15 residues. The CDR3 protein is CASSSPGQGMETQYF. The CDR3 DNA reads TGTGCCAGCAGTTCTCCGGGACAGGGCATGGAGACCCAGTACTTC.

This sequence joins TRBV19 and TRBJ2-2; 10 bases line up with TRBD1. Unmatched junction bases numbered 12, after V lost 4 bases and J lost 7 bases. CDR3 size: 17 residues. Germline V gene data show CDR1 as LNHDA and CDR2 as SQIVND (reference sequence). CDR3 protein: CASSTLRDRGFGGELFF. The CDR3 region has the DNA TGTGCCAGTAGTACCTTGCGGGACAGGGGTTTTGGCGGGGAGCTGTTTTTT.

The rearrangement joins TRBV19 to TRBJ1-5; 8 positions match TRBD1. Germline CDR1 LNHDA, CDR2 SQIVND (reference sequence). The CDR3 totals 15 residues. V dropped 5 bases and J dropped 6; count of bases not matched to a gene: 9. Written as DNA, the CDR3 is TGTGCCAGTAGTTCATCCAGGGGGCTCGGTCAGCCCCAGCATTTT. Translating it yields CASSSSRGLGQPQHF.

The rearrangement joins TRBV5-1 to TRBJ2-1; no definite D call. The CDR3 consists of 15 residues. The germline V and J ends were trimmed by 0 bases and 0 bases, with 7 bases remaining between them. CDR1 SGHRS and CDR2 YFSETQ come from the germline V gene. CDR3 sequence (DNA): TGCGCCAGCAGCTTGGAACAGAGCTCCTACAATGAGCAGTTCTTC. It is translated as CASSLEQSSYNEQFF.

This clone occurred once. This CDR3 is CASSPSPWTSGGRYEQYF. In DNA form, the CDR3 reads TGTGCCAGCAGCCCTAGTCCTTGGACTAGCGGGGGGCGGTACGAGCAGTACTTC. This chain links TRBV9 with TRBJ2-7; 14 nucleotides line up with TRBD2. The germline V gene encodes CDR1 SGDLS and CDR2 YYNGEE. J gave up 4 bases and V 4 bases, and 13 bases lay outside the gene matches. This CDR3 region has 18 residues.

The DNA of the CDR3 is TGTGCCAGCAGCTTTCAGGGCGGGGGGACAGCTACTGAAGCTTTCTTT. Translation gives CASSFQGGGTATEAFF. This chain links TRBV7-2 with TRBJ1-1; 7 bases agree with TRBD1. The CDR3 consists of 16 residues. V lost 3 bases, J lost 5 bases, and 12 bases stayed unmatched. The germline V gene encodes CDR1 SGHTA and CDR2 FQGNSA.

The chain has TRBV2 and TRBJ2-5; 15 nucleotides match TRBD2. V lost 7 bases to trimming and J lost 5 bases; unmatched junction nucleotides: 11. The CDR3 is made up of 17 amino acids. Germline values: CDR1 SNHLY, CDR2 FYNNEI. CDR3 in DNA: TGTGCCAGCAAGAGGTGGACTAGCGGGGGGGCCAAGGAGACCCAGTACTTC. Translated: CASKRWTSGGAKETQYF.

This clone was recorded only once. J is TRBJ1-2 and V is TRBV5-6, with 7 bases lining up with TRBD1. The V gene end was trimmed by 3 bases and the J gene end by 2 bases; junction bases not matched to a gene: 4. CDR3 length: 14 residues. Looked up from germline, CDR1 is SGHDT and CDR2 is YYEEEE. The chain's CDR3 is CASSSGTVNYGYTF. In DNA form, the CDR3 reads TGTGCCAGCAGCTCCGGGACAGTAAACTATGGCTACACCTTC.

This clone appeared a single time. CDR3 sequence reads: CASRLDRVGNSPLHF. In DNA, the CDR3 is TGTGCCAGCAGGTTGGACAGGGTCGGTAATTCACCCCTCCACTTT. The chain has TRBV6-1 and TRBJ1-6; 8 bases are a match to TRBD1. CDR1 is MNHNS, CDR2 SASEGT, per germline. V was clipped by 6 bases and J by 6 bases; unmatched bases: 7. The CDR3 runs to 15 residues.

This rearrangement joins TRBV9 to TRBJ2-6; TRBD2 matches 9 bases. CDR3 length: 17 amino acids. The ends lost 1 base at V and 4 bases at J; junction bases unmatched: 6. The V gene's germline CDR1 is SGDLS and CDR2 YYNGEE. The CDR3 is CASSVNSGGLGANVLTF. The DNA for the CDR3 is TGTGCCAGCAGCGTAAATAGCGGGGGCCTAGGGGCCAACGTCCTGACTTTC.